This T cell receptor (beta chain) was identified in a study of T cells after posttransplantation cyclophosphamide. This CDR3 has 13 residues. CDR1 is SGHRS and CDR2 is YFSETQ in the germline V gene. Trimming pared 4 bases from V and 1 base from J, leaving 7 bases between. Produced via immunoSEQ multiplex PCR; TCRdb's table is partial and in-frame only. There are tens of thousands of clones in the sample, none observed a single time. A marrow graft followed busulfan-fludarabine conditioning, with cyclophosphamide on days +3 and +4. Overall study results and limits: Donor CD8+ memory clones often dominated recipient blood repertoires at later times. TRB clonality was highly associated with recipient CMV seropositivity and reactivation. Skin or GI-infiltrating T cells shared few TRB sequences with blood.

This clone appeared many times. Its antigen is not identified. The receptor was isolated from a male patient under 35 who received an allogeneic stem cell transplant from a related donor, was CMV-positive, and had no GVHD. The graft donor may have contributed some T cells. The sequencing used PBMCs, collected after allogeneic stem cell transplant with posttransplant cyclophosphamide. This chain connects TRBV5-1 to TRBJ2-3; D is undetermined. In DNA, the CDR3 is TGCGCCAGCAGCGATCCGGGCACAGATACGCAGTATTTT. It is translated as CASSDPGTDTQYF.